The rows below give T cell receptor beta chains drawn from one sample of a study of post-analysis software for immune sequencing data. In TCRdb, the PCR reads were re-called with MiXCR into one record per CDR3 protein. The repertoire holds roughly 870,000 distinct CDR3 sequences, with approximately 50% as singletons. Source material: blood. These receptors originate from a girl aged 10-17 years with multiple sclerosis. CDR3s include the opening cysteine and the closing phenylalanine or tryptophan. Each record gives: D gene, V gene, J gene, clone size, CDR3 protein, CDR3 DNA. A D gene is named only where the DNA matches it firmly. Only part of the rows carry a size: once, few, many, or a class if the clone is expanded.

D gene: NA; V gene: TRBV9; J gene: TRBJ1-1; clone size: NA; CDR3 protein: CASSLGRGLAFF; CDR3 DNA: TGTGCCAGCAGCCTAGGGAGGGGTTTGGCTTTCTTT
D gene: NA; V gene: TRBV10-1; J gene: TRBJ1-2; clone size: NA; CDR3 protein: CASSDGYGYTF; CDR3 DNA: TGCGCCAGCAGTGATGGCTATGGCTACACCTTC
D gene: NA; V gene: TRBV6-5; J gene: TRBJ1-2; clone size: once; CDR3 protein: CAGSPRGRHYGYTF; CDR3 DNA: TGTGCCGGCAGCCCACGGGGGCGCCACTATGGCTACACCTTC
D gene: NA; V gene: TRBV25-1; J gene: TRBJ1-2; clone size: few; CDR3 protein: CASSESFGWGYTF; CDR3 DNA: TGTGCCAGCAGTGAGTCCTTTGGATGGGGCTACACCTTC
D gene: NA; V gene: TRBV4-1; J gene: TRBJ2-3; clone size: NA; CDR3 protein: CASSFLGTYTDTQYF; CDR3 DNA: TGCGCCAGCAGCTTCCTGGGGACCTACACAGATACGCAGTATTTT
D gene: NA; V gene: TRBV12-5; J gene: TRBJ2-7; clone size: NA; CDR3 protein: CASQLGGDYEQYF; CDR3 DNA: TGTGCTAGCCAACTAGGGGGGGATTACGAGCAGTACTTC
D gene: NA; V gene: TRBV7-2; J gene: TRBJ2-3; clone size: NA; CDR3 protein: CASSLELGTQYF; CDR3 DNA: TGTGCCAGCAGCTTAGAGTTAGGTACGCAGTATTTT
D gene: NA; V gene: TRBV15; J gene: TRBJ2-4; clone size: few; CDR3 protein: CATSRDLAGAGEQYF; CDR3 DNA: TGTGCCACCAGCAGAGATTTGGCAGGGGCTGGGGAGCAGTACTTC
D gene: TRBD2; V gene: TRBV5-6; J gene: TRBJ2-1; clone size: NA; CDR3 protein: CASSSGGEYNEQFF; CDR3 DNA: TGTGCCAGCAGCTCGGGGGGGGAGTACAATGAGCAGTTCTTC
D gene: NA; V gene: TRBV20-1; J gene: TRBJ2-6; clone size: NA; CDR3 protein: CSASFRGAGHLSSSGANVLTF; CDR3 DNA: TGCAGTGCTAGCTTCCGAGGGGCAGGCCACCTATCTAGCTCTGGGGCCAACGTCCTGACTTTC
D gene: TRBD1; V gene: TRBV29-1; J gene: TRBJ2-7; clone size: few; CDR3 protein: CSVAPGTGSHYEQYF; CDR3 DNA: TGCAGCGTTGCACCAGGGACAGGGAGCCACTACGAGCAGTACTTC
D gene: NA; V gene: TRBV29-1; J gene: TRBJ1-2; clone size: NA; CDR3 protein: CSVDPAAQTGSHGYTF; CDR3 DNA: TGCAGCGTTGATCCGGCAGCTCAAACGGGGTCGCATGGCTACACCTTC
D gene: TRBD2; V gene: TRBV20-1; J gene: TRBJ2-5; clone size: NA; CDR3 protein: CSANSGVQETQYF; CDR3 DNA: TGCAGTGCTAACAGCGGGGTCCAAGAGACCCAGTACTTC
D gene: TRBD1; V gene: TRBV3-1; J gene: TRBJ2-1; clone size: NA; CDR3 protein: CASSQRQGAYNEQFF; CDR3 DNA: TGTGCCAGCAGCCAACGACAGGGGGCCTACAATGAGCAGTTCTTC
D gene: NA; V gene: TRBV4-1; J gene: TRBJ2-7; clone size: NA; CDR3 protein: CASSQVQGLSYEQYF; CDR3 DNA: TGCGCCAGCAGCCAAGTTCAGGGGCTCTCCTACGAGCAGTACTTC
D gene: TRBD1; V gene: TRBV4-1; J gene: TRBJ2-7; clone size: NA; CDR3 protein: CASSLRGRESYEQYF; CDR3 DNA: TGCGCCAGCAGCCTCAGGGGGCGCGAATCCTACGAGCAGTACTTC
D gene: NA; V gene: TRBV6-4; J gene: TRBJ2-1; clone size: NA; CDR3 protein: CASSARRDEQFF; CDR3 DNA: TGTGCCAGCAGTGCCCGGAGGGATGAGCAGTTCTTC
D gene: NA; V gene: TRBV5-6; J gene: TRBJ1-2; clone size: once; CDR3 protein: CASSTTGPTAGYTF; CDR3 DNA: TGTGCCAGCAGCACCACGGGACCGACAGCTGGCTACACCTTC
D gene: NA; V gene: TRBV7-9; J gene: TRBJ2-1; clone size: few; CDR3 protein: CASSSRGAIGYNEQFF; CDR3 DNA: TGTGCCAGCAGCTCCAGAGGGGCGATAGGGTACAATGAGCAGTTCTTC
D gene: TRBD1; V gene: TRBV18; J gene: TRBJ1-6; clone size: NA; CDR3 protein: CASSPGDRVHSPLHF; CDR3 DNA: TGTGCCAGCTCACCGGGGGACAGGGTTCACTCACCCCTCCACTTT
D gene: NA; V gene: TRBV20-1; J gene: TRBJ1-5; clone size: NA; CDR3 protein: CSAHSLLSYEQYFGPGQPQHF; CDR3 DNA: NA
D gene: TRBD1; V gene: TRBV7-9; J gene: TRBJ2-3; clone size: NA; CDR3 protein: CASSSQGPSTDTQYF; CDR3 DNA: TGTGCCAGCAGTTCACAGGGGCCTAGCACAGATACGCAGTATTTT
D gene: NA; V gene: TRBV4-1; J gene: TRBJ2-5; clone size: few; CDR3 protein: CASSQDPGPKGETQYF; CDR3 DNA: TGCGCCAGCAGCCAAGACCCCGGCCCCAAGGGAGAGACCCAGTACTTC
D gene: NA; V gene: TRBV10-3; J gene: TRBJ1-1; clone size: NA; CDR3 protein: CAISDPRGGPRGTEAFF; CDR3 DNA: TGTGCCATCAGCGACCCTCGAGGAGGTCCGAGGGGCACTGAAGCTTTCTTT
D gene: TRBD2; V gene: TRBV10-3; J gene: TRBJ2-7; clone size: NA; CDR3 protein: CAISEGLAGLGEQYF; CDR3 DNA: TGTGCCATCAGTGAGGGGCTAGCGGGATTGGGTGAGCAGTACTTC
D gene: NA; V gene: TRBV10-3; J gene: TRBJ2-7; clone size: few; CDR3 protein: CAAPAGDLYEQYF; CDR3 DNA: TGTGCCGCCCCGGCCGGGGACCTCTACGAGCAGTACTTC
D gene: NA; V gene: TRBV20-1; J gene: TRBJ2-5; clone size: few; CDR3 protein: CSARLIETQYF; CDR3 DNA: TGCAGTGCTAGGTTAATAGAGACCCAGTACTTC
D gene: TRBD2; V gene: TRBV20-1; J gene: TRBJ2-7; clone size: NA; CDR3 protein: CSASATSESPRYEQYF; CDR3 DNA: TGCAGTGCTAGTGCGACTAGCGAATCCCCTCGCTACGAGCAGTACTTC
D gene: TRBD1; V gene: TRBV5-1; J gene: TRBJ2-7; clone size: NA; CDR3 protein: CASSVGTGNEQYF; CDR3 DNA: TGCGCCAGCAGCGTTGGGACAGGGAACGAGCAGTACTTC
D gene: NA; V gene: TRBV2; J gene: TRBJ2-2; clone size: NA; CDR3 protein: CASSEQGSGLGGELFF; CDR3 DNA: TGTGCCAGCAGTGAACAAGGCAGCGGCCTTGGCGGGGAGCTGTTTTTT
D gene: NA; V gene: TRBV7-7; J gene: TRBJ2-5; clone size: few; CDR3 protein: CASSPIIGQRSTQYF; CDR3 DNA: TGTGCTAGCAGCCCCATTATAGGACAGCGCTCGACCCAGTACTTC
D gene: TRBD2; V gene: TRBV7-8; J gene: TRBJ2-4; clone size: NA; CDR3 protein: CASSLRAGGQLLAKNIQYF; CDR3 DNA: TGTGCCAGCAGCTTAAGGGCGGGAGGCCAACTGCTAGCCAAAAACATTCAGTACTTC
D gene: TRBD1; V gene: TRBV6-6; J gene: TRBJ1-2; clone size: NA; CDR3 protein: CATRLTGGYGYTF; CDR3 DNA: TGTGCCACCCGACTCACAGGGGGCTATGGCTACACCTTC
D gene: TRBD1; V gene: TRBV7-8; J gene: TRBJ2-7; clone size: NA; CDR3 protein: CASSLTGTAYEQYF; CDR3 DNA: TGTGCCAGCAGCCTTACCGGGACAGCCTACGAGCAGTACTTC
D gene: TRBD1; V gene: TRBV9; J gene: TRBJ1-2; clone size: NA; CDR3 protein: CASSATGQGDYGYTF; CDR3 DNA: TGTGCCAGCAGCGCCACGGGACAGGGTGACTATGGCTACACCTTC
D gene: TRBD1; V gene: TRBV5-1; J gene: TRBJ2-2; clone size: NA; CDR3 protein: CASRYQDRALSNTGELFF; CDR3 DNA: TGCGCCAGCAGGTATCAGGACAGGGCCCTTTCGAACACCGGGGAGCTGTTTTTT
D gene: TRBD1; V gene: TRBV2; J gene: TRBJ1-2; clone size: once; CDR3 protein: CASNDRGLDYGYTF; CDR3 DNA: TGTGCCAGCAATGACAGGGGGCTTGACTATGGCTACACCTTC
D gene: NA; V gene: TRBV7-9; J gene: TRBJ2-5; clone size: NA; CDR3 protein: CASSPSFAEQETQYF; CDR3 DNA: TGTGCCAGCAGCCCAAGTTTTGCGGAACAAGAGACCCAGTACTTC
D gene: NA; V gene: TRBV7-6; J gene: TRBJ2-3; clone size: NA; CDR3 protein: CASSLALGSDTQYF; CDR3 DNA: TGTGCCAGCAGCTTAGCGTTGGGTTCAGATACGCAGTATTTT
D gene: TRBD1; V gene: TRBV29-1; J gene: TRBJ2-7; clone size: NA; CDR3 protein: CSVVLRRQGSEYEQYF; CDR3 DNA: TGCAGCGTTGTATTAAGGAGACAGGGGTCAGAGTACGAGCAGTACTTC
D gene: NA; V gene: TRBV7-3; J gene: TRBJ1-5; clone size: few; CDR3 protein: CATRRGLQPQHF; CDR3 DNA: TGTGCCACCCGAAGGGGACTGCAGCCCCAGCATTTT
D gene: NA; V gene: TRBV6-5; J gene: TRBJ2-6; clone size: NA; CDR3 protein: CASSSVQPSSGTNVLTF; CDR3 DNA: TGTGCCAGCAGTTCAGTGCAACCAAGCTCTGGGACCAACGTCCTGACTTTC
D gene: TRBD1; V gene: TRBV24-1; J gene: TRBJ2-7; clone size: NA; CDR3 protein: CATSEMMTGDPYEQYF; CDR3 DNA: TGTGCCACCAGTGAGATGATGACAGGGGATCCCTACGAGCAGTACTTC
D gene: NA; V gene: TRBV5-1; J gene: TRBJ2-7; clone size: NA; CDR3 protein: CASSLLVGLGTSQWYF; CDR3 DNA: NA
D gene: NA; V gene: TRBV3-1; J gene: TRBJ2-3; clone size: NA; CDR3 protein: CACSQGVGAADTQYF; CDR3 DNA: TGTGCCTGCAGCCAAGGAGTGGGCGCGGCGGATACGCAGTATTTT
D gene: NA; V gene: TRBV5-1; J gene: TRBJ2-7; clone size: NA; CDR3 protein: CASSLSGETYEQYF; CDR3 DNA: TGCGCCAGCAGCTTGAGCGGAGAAACCTACGAGCAGTACTTC
D gene: NA; V gene: TRBV20-1; J gene: TRBJ1-2; clone size: NA; CDR3 protein: CSASIQGSNYGYTF; CDR3 DNA: TGCAGTGCTTCAATACAAGGATCTAACTATGGCTACACCTTC
D gene: NA; V gene: TRBV20-1; J gene: TRBJ1-2; clone size: NA; CDR3 protein: CSARGSGERNYGYTF; CDR3 DNA: TGCAGTGCTAGAGGGAGCGGGGAAAGAAACTATGGCTACACCTTC
D gene: NA; V gene: TRBV21-1; J gene: TRBJ2-7; clone size: NA; CDR3 protein: CASSTDRLAGGSYEQYF; CDR3 DNA: TGTGCCAGCAGCACGGATCGACTAGCGGGAGGGTCGTACGAGCAGTACTTC
D gene: NA; V gene: TRBV7-2; J gene: TRBJ2-3; clone size: few; CDR3 protein: CASSPMADTQYF; CDR3 DNA: TGTGCCAGCAGCCCAATGGCCGATACGCAGTATTTT
D gene: NA; V gene: TRBV20-1; J gene: TRBJ2-7; clone size: once; CDR3 protein: CSAKGPGYNEQYF; CDR3 DNA: TGCAGTGCTAAGGGCCCGGGCTACAATGAGCAGTACTTC
D gene: NA; V gene: TRBV27; J gene: TRBJ2-3; clone size: once; CDR3 protein: CASSFTGKRTQYF; CDR3 DNA: TGTGCCAGCAGTTTCACAGGGAAACGTACGCAGTATTTT
D gene: NA; V gene: TRBV15; J gene: TRBJ2-1; clone size: once; CDR3 protein: CATSRAHISYNEQFF; CDR3 DNA: TGTGCCACCAGCAGAGCGCACATCTCCTACAATGAGCAGTTCTTC
D gene: TRBD2; V gene: TRBV11-2; J gene: TRBJ2-1; clone size: NA; CDR3 protein: CASSLVGLPHEQFF; CDR3 DNA: TGTGCCAGCAGCTTAGTGGGACTACCGCATGAGCAGTTCTTC